These 9 T cell receptor beta chains originate from one sample sequenced in a study of vaccination effects on CD4 cells after COVID-19. Method: immunoSEQ multiplex PCR; TCRdb's copy keeps in-frame clones and lacks some. Of 45,000 to 60,000 clones in the sample, about three quarters were seen once. Subsequent to a culture period of 10 to 11 days, CD4+ T cells were isolated. Vaccine administered to participants consisted of two doses of either BNT162b2 or mRNA-1273. For these receptors, no antigen is known. Sequencing used CD4+ T cells from PBMCs cultured without peptide, obtained after COVID-19 vaccination. These receptors all stem from a human donor who received a COVID-19 vaccine.

The chain uses TRBV5-6 and TRBJ2-7, with D maybe TRBD2 (5 bases). The germline CDR1 and CDR2 sequences are SGHDT and YYEEEE. V gave up 2 bases and J gave up 2 bases, with 14 bases separating them. The CDR3 extends over 15 amino acids. CDR3 region: CASSFVSGFTYEQYF. CDR3 in DNA: TGTGCCAGCAGCTTTGTTTCGGGATTCACCTACGAGCAGTACTTC.

This chain joins TRBV3-1 (or the pseudogene TRBV3-2) and TRBJ1-4, with 8 positions matching TRBD1. The CDR3 runs 15 residues. The ends lost 4 bases at V and 5 bases at J; junction bases unmatched: 6. Germline V gene data show CDR1 as LGHDT and CDR2 as YNNKEL (reference sequence). The DNA of the CDR3 is TGTGCCAGCAGCCCGGGGACAGGTCCGAATGAAAAACTGTTTTTT. It codes for CASSPGTGPNEKLFF.

The chain links TRBV6-6 to TRBJ1-5; D unresolved. Germline loops: CDR1 MNHNY, CDR2 SVGAGI (reference sequence). V was clipped by 4 bases and J by 0 bases, with 4 bases between them. The CDR3 runs to 13 residues. The CDR3 region is CASSLASNQPQHF. CDR3 sequence (DNA): TGTGCCAGCAGTTTGGCTAGCAATCAGCCCCAGCATTTT.

The chain joins TRBV18 to TRBJ2-3; 7 bases fit TRBD2. V lost 3 bases and J lost 4; bases outside the gene matches: 1. This CDR3 contains 13 residues. The V gene's germline CDR1 is KGHSH and CDR2 LQKENI. The DNA for the CDR3 is TGTGCCAGCTCACCCGCGGGAGCAGATACGCAGTATTTT. This codes for CASSPAGADTQYF.

The chain couples TRBV10-3 to TRBJ2-3; the D gene could be TRBD1 or TRBD2 (5 bases each). Germline assignment: CDR1 ENHRY and CDR2 SYGVKD. This CDR3 is built from 14 residues. Between the trimmed V and J ends, which lost 7 bases and 2 bases, there was a span of 13 bases. The CDR3 protein is CAITPGRDTDTQYF. Written as DNA, the CDR3 is TGTGCCATCACCCCGGGACGGGACACAGATACGCAGTATTTT.

The V call is TRBV2, the J call TRBJ2-1; TRBD1 agrees at 8 bases. The V and J ends lost 8 bases and 4 bases, in that order; junction bases with no gene match: 7. The CDR3 runs 14 residues. CDR1 SNHLY and CDR2 FYNNEI come from the germline V gene. CDR3 coding DNA: TGTGCCAGCGAGGGGACAGGATCTTACAATGAGCAGTTCTTC. It encodes CASEGTGSYNEQFF.

The rearrangement uses TRBV18 and TRBJ1-5; 9 nucleotides align to TRBD1. Germline V CDR1 and CDR2: KGHSH, LQKENI. The J segment lost 0 bases and the V segment lost 3 bases, leaving 3 bases of the junction unmatched. The CDR3 totals 16 residues. CDR3 sequence reads: CASSPVGQGSNQPQHF. CDR3 coding DNA: TGTGCCAGCTCACCGGTGGGACAGGGTAGCAATCAGCCCCAGCATTTT.

This chain uses TRBV6-5 with TRBJ2-5; 11 nucleotides line up with TRBD2. Trimming removed 6 bases from V and 5 bases from J; junction bases left unmatched: 8. CDR3 size: 15 residues. The germline CDR1 and CDR2 sequences are MNHEY and SVGAGI. CDR3 bases: TGTGCCAGCAGCGTAGTAGCGGGGGGGCAGGAGACCCAGTACTTC. Its protein is CASSVVAGGQETQYF.

The V and J genes are TRBV2 and TRBJ1-4; the match to TRBD1 covers 11 bases. J was trimmed by 7 bases and V by 6 bases; bases with no gene match: 7. Germline CDR1 and CDR2: SNHLY and FYNNEI. This CDR3 is 15 amino acids long. This CDR3 reads CASRDRGRRGEKLFF. Here the CDR3 DNA reads TGTGCCAGCAGGGACAGGGGGCGCCGGGGTGAAAAACTGTTTTTT.